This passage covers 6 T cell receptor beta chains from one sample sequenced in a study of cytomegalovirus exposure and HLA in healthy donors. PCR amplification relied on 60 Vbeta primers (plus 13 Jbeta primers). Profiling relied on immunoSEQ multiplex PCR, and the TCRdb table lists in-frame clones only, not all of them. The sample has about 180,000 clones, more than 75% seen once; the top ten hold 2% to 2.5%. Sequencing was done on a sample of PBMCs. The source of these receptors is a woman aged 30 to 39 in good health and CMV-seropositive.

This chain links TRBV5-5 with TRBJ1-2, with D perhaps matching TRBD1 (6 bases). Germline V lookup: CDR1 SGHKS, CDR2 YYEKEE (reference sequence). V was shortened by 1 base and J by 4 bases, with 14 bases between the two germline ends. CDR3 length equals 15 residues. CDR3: CASSLSDRSPYGYTF. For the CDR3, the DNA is TGTGCCAGCAGCTTGTCAGACAGGAGTCCCTATGGCTACACCTTC.

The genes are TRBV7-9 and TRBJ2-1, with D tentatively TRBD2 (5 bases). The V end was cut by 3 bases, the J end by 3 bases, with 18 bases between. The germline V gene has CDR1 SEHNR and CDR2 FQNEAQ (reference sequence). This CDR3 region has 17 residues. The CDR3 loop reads CASSFRSGIGGYNEQFF. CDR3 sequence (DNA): TGTGCCAGCAGCTTTCGAAGCGGAATTGGTGGCTACAATGAGCAGTTCTTC.

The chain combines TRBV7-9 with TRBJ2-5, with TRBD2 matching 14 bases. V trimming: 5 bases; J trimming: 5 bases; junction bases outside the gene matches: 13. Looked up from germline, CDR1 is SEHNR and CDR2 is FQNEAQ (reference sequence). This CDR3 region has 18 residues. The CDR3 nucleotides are TGTGCCAGCAGCATTCGGACTAGCGGGGGGTCACCCTCCGAGACCCAGTACTTC. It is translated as CASSIRTSGGSPSETQYF.

CDR3 in amino acids: CASLLKREYTF. The CDR3 DNA reads TGCGCCAGCCTCCTAAAAAGGGAGTACACCTTC. This chain connects TRBV5-1 to TRBJ1-2; D gene uncertain. V was pared by 7 bases and J by 11 bases, with 15 bases between. Germline lookup yields CDR1 SGHRS and CDR2 YFSETQ. The CDR3 contains 11 residues.

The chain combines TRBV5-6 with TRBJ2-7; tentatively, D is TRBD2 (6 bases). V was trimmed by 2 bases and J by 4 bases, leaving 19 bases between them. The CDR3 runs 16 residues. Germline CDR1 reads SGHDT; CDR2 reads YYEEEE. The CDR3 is CASSFPRTGRRYEQYF. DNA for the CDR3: TGTGCCAGCAGCTTCCCGAGGACGGGGAGGAGATACGAGCAGTACTTC.

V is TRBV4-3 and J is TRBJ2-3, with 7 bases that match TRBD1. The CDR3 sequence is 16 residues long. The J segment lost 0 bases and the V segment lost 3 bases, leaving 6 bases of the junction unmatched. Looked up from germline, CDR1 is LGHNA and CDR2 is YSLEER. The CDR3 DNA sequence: TGCGCCAGCAGCCATGAACCGGGACAGAGCACAGATACGCAGTATTTT. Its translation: CASSHEPGQSTDTQYF.